This TCR beta chain is from a study of human T cells and chemical hapten exposure. This CDR3 contains 13 residues. Losses at the gene ends were 6 bases for V and 6 bases for J; bases not matched to a gene: 7. Germline CDR1 and CDR2: DFQATT and SNEGSKA (reference sequence). Time point meaning: pre-sensitization, week 0. Treatment: therapeutic diphenylcyclopropenone sensitization with weekly scalp DPC. About this clonotype itself: The antigen is unknown.

For the library, individual cDNA molecules each received unique molecular identifiers. TCRdb ran MiXCR on the RACE reads and lists one entry per CDR3 protein. The sample lists 60,000 or so distinct CDR3 sequences; around 10% were seen once. Findings and limits, study-wide: Counts of TCRs above 1 in 1000 frequency stayed unchanged with DPC sensitization. Expanded TCR counts at PT1 went up together with patch test score, a positive correlation.

The V call is TRBV20-1, the J call TRBJ2-7; TRBD1 matches 11 bases. This receptor was identified in a man aged 35 to 55 with alopecia areata. Some clones in this sample may be carry-over from other donors' samples. The specimen was whole blood, collected in connection with sensitization to the hapten diphenylcyclopropenone (DPC). The CDR3 bases are TGCAGTGCGCCGGGACAGGGGGTTAGCGAGCAGTACTTC. The encoded protein is CSAPGQGVSEQYF.